This TCR beta chain was identified during a study of T cell clusters in autoimmune cytopenias. The CDR3 sequence is 14 residues long. Looked up from germline, CDR1 is SGHNT and CDR2 is YYREEE (reference sequence). TRB rearrangements were amplified by touch-down multiplex PCR with mixed TRB-A/B primers. TCRdb reanalyzed the multiplex PCR reads, giving one entry per CDR3 protein sequence and no DNA. The sample features 6,800 or so distinct CDR3 sequences, with approximately 9.9% in its top ten. Some 38,000 genome equivalents of blood DNA were amplified for TRB. Study conclusions and caveats: The T cell clusters came from computational analysis alone and lack functional validation.

For this clonotype: Its specificity is unknown.

This sample also appeared in a second study, on T cell repertoires in aging, cancer and after chemotherapy. That study reports: Loss of evenness, beyond lost richness, contributed to age-related TCR diversity decline in cancer patients. Rebound thymic output was suggested by rising median generation probability during chemotherapy in each cancer cohort.

Source material: peripheral blood. The chain is built from TRBV5-4 and TRBJ1-1; the TCRdb call, TRBD1, lacks DNA for checking. The sequence derives from a human donor in good health. This CDR3 reads CASSLQGVFTEAFF.